A selection of T cell receptor beta chains follows, all from one sample in a study of blood T cell repertoires in COVID-19. TCRdb's copy holds only in-frame clones and misses some; the assay was immunoSEQ multiplex PCR. This table has fewer than 350,000 clones, roughly 87% appearing once. Sequenced material: peripheral blood. The receptors stem from a man younger than 35 with active or convalescent COVID-19. CDR3s include the opening cysteine and the closing phenylalanine or tryptophan. A D gene is named only where the DNA matches it firmly. The size entry is marked missing in some rows and otherwise reads once, few, many or a size class.

j_call: TRBJ2-3
cdr3_length: 16
d_call: .
clone_size: once
v_call: TRBV24-1
cdr3_nt: TGTGCCACCAGTGAACGTCGTGAGGGCCGCACAGATACGCAGTATTTT
cdr3_aa: CATSERREGRTDTQYF

j_call: TRBJ1-2
cdr3_length: 10
d_call: .
clone_size: .
v_call: TRBV20-1
cdr3_nt: TGCAGAGCCCAGGACAGCGGCTACACCTTC
cdr3_aa: CRAQDSGYTF

j_call: TRBJ2-7
cdr3_length: 15
d_call: .
clone_size: .
v_call: TRBV2
cdr3_nt: TGTGCCAGCAGTGAATTTTCTCCGAGCTCCTACGAGCAGTACTTC
cdr3_aa: CASSEFSPSSYEQYF

j_call: TRBJ1-2
cdr3_length: 16
d_call: .
clone_size: once
v_call: TRBV5-1
cdr3_nt: TGCGCCAGCAGCCCCGGCCCCGTTTGGGGGGTGGATGGCTACACCTTC
cdr3_aa: CASSPGPVWGVDGYTF

j_call: TRBJ2-1
cdr3_length: 15
d_call: TRBD2
clone_size: .
v_call: TRBV7-9
cdr3_nt: TGTGCCAGCAGCGTCGGACTAGCTGTTAACAATGAGCAGTTCTTC
cdr3_aa: CASSVGLAVNNEQFF

j_call: TRBJ2-1
cdr3_length: 15
d_call: TRBD2
clone_size: .
v_call: TRBV5-6
cdr3_nt: TGTGCCAGCAGCTTGGGCGGGGGGACCTACAATGAGCAGTTCTTC
cdr3_aa: CASSLGGGTYNEQFF

j_call: TRBJ2-1
cdr3_length: 15
d_call: TRBD1
clone_size: .
v_call: TRBV15
cdr3_nt: TGTGCCACCAGCAGTGGAGCGGACAGGGGCGATGAGCAGTTCTTC
cdr3_aa: CATSSGADRGDEQFF

j_call: TRBJ1-1
cdr3_length: 16
d_call: TRBD1
clone_size: .
v_call: TRBV5-5
cdr3_nt: TGTGCCAGCACAGTCCCGGGACAGGGGCAAAGCGGGTCGGCTTTCTTT
cdr3_aa: CASTVPGQGQSGSAFF

j_call: TRBJ1-2
cdr3_length: 14
d_call: TRBD1
clone_size: .
v_call: TRBV4-2
cdr3_nt: TGTGCCAGCAGCCAAGTACTCCGGGACAGCCTTTACACCTTC
cdr3_aa: CASSQVLRDSLYTF

j_call: TRBJ1-4
cdr3_length: 13
d_call: .
clone_size: .
v_call: TRBV4-1
cdr3_nt: TGCGCCAGCAGCCGCGGCAGGGTTGAAAAACTGTTTTTT
cdr3_aa: CASSRGRVEKLFF

j_call: TRBJ2-7
cdr3_length: 15
d_call: TRBD1
clone_size: .
v_call: TRBV9
cdr3_nt: TGTGCCAGCAGCGGACAGGGGGCGGATTCGGGCGAGCAGTACTTC
cdr3_aa: CASSGQGADSGEQYF

j_call: TRBJ2-3
cdr3_length: 14
d_call: .
clone_size: .
v_call: TRBV24-1
cdr3_nt: TGTGCCACCAGTGGTAACTTAATCGGGGATACGCAGTATTTT
cdr3_aa: CATSGNLIGDTQYF

j_call: TRBJ2-5
cdr3_length: 15
d_call: TRBD2
clone_size: .
v_call: TRBV5-1
cdr3_nt: TGCGCCAGCAGCCCCGGGACTAGCCGTCAAGAGACCCAGTACTTC
cdr3_aa: CASSPGTSRQETQYF

j_call: TRBJ2-3
cdr3_length: 15
d_call: .
clone_size: .
v_call: TRBV9
cdr3_nt: TGTGCCAGCAGCTCCAGCGGGGAGGGGGTAGATACGCAGTATTTT
cdr3_aa: CASSSSGEGVDTQYF

j_call: TRBJ1-1
cdr3_length: 13
d_call: .
clone_size: .
v_call: TRBV12-3/TRBV12-4
cdr3_nt: TGTGCCAGCAGTTTGAGCAAGTCGCGTGAAGCTTTCTTT
cdr3_aa: CASSLSKSREAFF

j_call: TRBJ1-4
cdr3_length: 14
d_call: .
clone_size: .
v_call: TRBV5-6
cdr3_nt: TGTGCCAGCAGCCCCCCGGGGGGCGTTGAAAAACTGTTTTTT
cdr3_aa: CASSPPGGVEKLFF

j_call: TRBJ2-1
cdr3_length: 16
d_call: TRBD1
clone_size: .
v_call: TRBV13
cdr3_nt: TGTGCCAGCAGCCCCAACCCGGGACAGATATACAATGAGCAGTTCTTC
cdr3_aa: CASSPNPGQIYNEQFF

j_call: TRBJ2-5
cdr3_length: 14
d_call: TRBD2
clone_size: .
v_call: TRBV6-5
cdr3_nt: TGTGCCAGCACCGGGACTAGCGGGCAAGAGACCCAGTACTTC
cdr3_aa: CASTGTSGQETQYF

j_call: TRBJ1-6
cdr3_length: 16
d_call: TRBD1
clone_size: few
v_call: TRBV7-9
cdr3_nt: TGTGCCAGCAGCGCGGACAGGGCCCGGGATTGGTCACCCCTCCACTTT
cdr3_aa: CASSADRARDWSPLHF

j_call: TRBJ2-7
cdr3_length: 15
d_call: .
clone_size: few
v_call: TRBV7-9
cdr3_nt: TGTGCCAGCAGCTTAGCGAGAGACCCGCCGGGTGAGCAGTACTTC
cdr3_aa: CASSLARDPPGEQYF

j_call: TRBJ2-1
cdr3_length: 15
d_call: .
clone_size: .
v_call: TRBV4-3
cdr3_nt: TGCGCCAGCAGCCACGGGACTGCCAGCTACAATGAGCAGTTCTTC
cdr3_aa: CASSHGTASYNEQFF

j_call: TRBJ2-7
cdr3_length: 15
d_call: TRBD1
clone_size: .
v_call: TRBV3-1/TRBV3-2
cdr3_nt: TGTGCCAGCAGCCAGAGGAGACAGGGCTCCTACGAGCAGTACTTC
cdr3_aa: CASSQRRQGSYEQYF

j_call: TRBJ2-2
cdr3_length: 12
d_call: .
clone_size: .
v_call: TRBV29-1
cdr3_nt: TGCAGCGCCCGATTAGTCACCGGGGAGCTGTTTTTT
cdr3_aa: CSARLVTGELFF

j_call: TRBJ2-7
cdr3_length: 15
d_call: TRBD1
clone_size: .
v_call: TRBV9
cdr3_nt: TGTGCCAGCAGCGCGCGACAGGGGATAAGGGGGGAGCAGTACTTC
cdr3_aa: CASSARQGIRGEQYF

j_call: TRBJ1-6
cdr3_length: 15
d_call: .
clone_size: .
v_call: TRBV15
cdr3_nt: TGTGCCACCAGCGTACGTACAGGATGGAATTCACCCCTCCACTTT
cdr3_aa: CATSVRTGWNSPLHF

j_call: TRBJ2-2
cdr3_length: 15
d_call: .
clone_size: .
v_call: TRBV9
cdr3_nt: TGTGCCAGCACCCCAGGGCAGGCTGACACCGGGGAGCTGTTTTTT
cdr3_aa: CASTPGQADTGELFF

j_call: TRBJ2-3
cdr3_length: 16
d_call: TRBD2
clone_size: .
v_call: TRBV24-1
cdr3_nt: TGTGCCACCAGTGATCCCGGGACTAGCGGCACAGATACGCAGTATTTT
cdr3_aa: CATSDPGTSGTDTQYF

j_call: TRBJ1-6
cdr3_length: 13
d_call: TRBD1
clone_size: .
v_call: TRBV7-6
cdr3_nt: TGTGCCAGCAGCCGACAGGGAGGCCAGCCCCTCCACTTT
cdr3_aa: CASSRQGGQPLHF

j_call: TRBJ2-3
cdr3_length: 12
d_call: TRBD2
clone_size: .
v_call: TRBV27
cdr3_nt: TGTGCCAGCAAGCGCGAGCGGGGGAAGCAGTATTTT
cdr3_aa: CASKRERGKQYF

j_call: TRBJ2-7
cdr3_length: 15
d_call: .
clone_size: .
v_call: TRBV15
cdr3_nt: TGTGCCACCAGCAGAGATTTAGACAGCTCCTACGAGCAGTACTTC
cdr3_aa: CATSRDLDSSYEQYF

j_call: TRBJ1-2
cdr3_length: 14
d_call: TRBD1
clone_size: .
v_call: TRBV7-9
cdr3_nt: TGTGCCAGCTCCGGACAGGGAGGGAACTATGGCTACACCTTC
cdr3_aa: CASSGQGGNYGYTF

j_call: TRBJ2-1
cdr3_length: 18
d_call: TRBD1
clone_size: .
v_call: TRBV6-6
cdr3_nt: TGTGCCAGCAGTCCTACGCCATTACCCGGGACAGAGTACAATGAGCAGTTCTTC
cdr3_aa: CASSPTPLPGTEYNEQFF

j_call: TRBJ1-4
cdr3_length: 13
d_call: .
clone_size: .
v_call: TRBV11-2
cdr3_nt: TGTGCCAGCAGCTCATCAACTAATGAAAAACTGTTTTTT
cdr3_aa: CASSSSTNEKLFF

j_call: TRBJ2-2
cdr3_length: 16
d_call: TRBD1
clone_size: many
v_call: TRBV4-2
cdr3_nt: TGTGCCAGCAGCCAAGAGGGACAGGGAAATCCCGGGGAGCTGTTTTTT
cdr3_aa: CASSQEGQGNPGELFF

j_call: TRBJ1-5
cdr3_length: 22
d_call: TRBD1
clone_size: .
v_call: TRBV18
cdr3_nt: TGTGCCAGCTCACCACCAGAGCTGGCGGACTGGGACAGGCAATTTAGCAATCAGCCCCAGCATTTT
cdr3_aa: CASSPPELADWDRQFSNQPQHF

j_call: TRBJ2-7
cdr3_length: 14
d_call: .
clone_size: .
v_call: TRBV27
cdr3_nt: TGTGCCAGCAGTCCGGCAGGCTCTTCCTACGAGCAGTACTTC
cdr3_aa: CASSPAGSSYEQYF

j_call: TRBJ1-2
cdr3_length: 15
d_call: TRBD1
clone_size: .
v_call: TRBV5-4
cdr3_nt: TGTGCCAGCAGCCATAAGACAGGGAGGAACTATGGCTACACCTTC
cdr3_aa: CASSHKTGRNYGYTF

j_call: TRBJ1-6
cdr3_length: 15
d_call: TRBD1
clone_size: .
v_call: TRBV19
cdr3_nt: TGTGCCAGCGGGACAGGGAGATCCTATAATTCACCCCTCCACTTT
cdr3_aa: CASGTGRSYNSPLHF

j_call: TRBJ1-1
cdr3_length: 13
d_call: .
clone_size: .
v_call: TRBV9
cdr3_nt: TGTGCCAGCACTAGTAAAGGGGGCACTGAAGCTTTCTTT
cdr3_aa: CASTSKGGTEAFF

j_call: TRBJ1-5
cdr3_length: 15
d_call: .
clone_size: .
v_call: TRBV5-6
cdr3_nt: TGTGCCAGCAGCTTTACGGGGGAAGTTCATCAGCCCCAGCATTTT
cdr3_aa: CASSFTGEVHQPQHF

j_call: TRBJ1-1
cdr3_length: 11
d_call: .
clone_size: .
v_call: TRBV6-6
cdr3_nt: TGTGCCAGCCTCTTAAACACTGAAGCTTTCTTT
cdr3_aa: CASLLNTEAFF